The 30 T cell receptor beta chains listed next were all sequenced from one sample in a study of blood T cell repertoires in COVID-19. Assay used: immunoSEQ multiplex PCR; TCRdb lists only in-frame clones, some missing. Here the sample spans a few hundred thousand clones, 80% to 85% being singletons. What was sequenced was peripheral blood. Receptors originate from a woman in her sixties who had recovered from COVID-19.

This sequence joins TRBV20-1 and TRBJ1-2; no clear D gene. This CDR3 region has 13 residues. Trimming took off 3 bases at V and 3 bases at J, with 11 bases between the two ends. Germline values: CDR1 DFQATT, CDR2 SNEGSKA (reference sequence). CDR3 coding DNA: TGCAGTGCTAGTTATAGGACTGACTATGGCTACACCTTC. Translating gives CSASYRTDYGYTF.

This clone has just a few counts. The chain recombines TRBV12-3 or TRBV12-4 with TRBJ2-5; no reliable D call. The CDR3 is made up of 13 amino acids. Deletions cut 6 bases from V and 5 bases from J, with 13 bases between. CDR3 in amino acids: CASSPLRRETQYF. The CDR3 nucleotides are TGTGCCAGCAGCCCGTTGAGGCGGGAGACCCAGTACTTC.

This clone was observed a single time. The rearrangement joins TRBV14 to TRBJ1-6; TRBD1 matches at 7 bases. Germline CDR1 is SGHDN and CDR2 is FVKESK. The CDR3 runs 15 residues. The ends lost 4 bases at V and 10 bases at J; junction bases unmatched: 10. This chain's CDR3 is CASSLQRGLNSPLHF. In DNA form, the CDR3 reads TGTGCCAGCAGCCTTCAAAGGGGGCTGAACTCACCCCTCCACTTT.

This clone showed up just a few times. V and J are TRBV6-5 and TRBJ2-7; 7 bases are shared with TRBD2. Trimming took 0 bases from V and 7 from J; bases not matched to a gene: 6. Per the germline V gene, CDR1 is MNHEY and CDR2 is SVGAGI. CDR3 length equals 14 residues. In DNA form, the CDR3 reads TGTGCCAGCAGTTACTCGACTAGCACCCGAGAGCAGTACTTC. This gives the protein CASSYSTSTREQYF.

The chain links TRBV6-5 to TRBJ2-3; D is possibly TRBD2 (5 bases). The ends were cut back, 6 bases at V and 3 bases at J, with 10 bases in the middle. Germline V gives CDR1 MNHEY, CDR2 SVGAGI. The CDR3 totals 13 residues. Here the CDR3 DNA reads TGTGCCAGCAGACGTAGGAGGACAGATACGCAGTATTTT. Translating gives CASRRRRTDTQYF.

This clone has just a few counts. The CDR3 nucleotides are TGTGCCAGCAGCAGCCTGGCGACAACCGGAACCCAGTATTTT. This sequence encodes CASSSLATTGTQYF. The V and J genes are TRBV7-8 and TRBJ2-3, with unresolved D. This CDR3 has 14 amino acids. V was clipped by 5 bases and J by 12 bases, with 21 bases between them. From germline, CDR1 is SGHVS and CDR2 FQNEAQ.

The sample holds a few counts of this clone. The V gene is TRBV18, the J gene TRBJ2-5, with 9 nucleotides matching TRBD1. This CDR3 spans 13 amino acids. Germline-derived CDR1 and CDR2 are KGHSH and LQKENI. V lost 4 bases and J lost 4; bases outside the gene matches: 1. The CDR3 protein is CASSQGQGETQYF. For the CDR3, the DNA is TGTGCCAGCTCACAGGGACAGGGAGAGACCCAGTACTTC.

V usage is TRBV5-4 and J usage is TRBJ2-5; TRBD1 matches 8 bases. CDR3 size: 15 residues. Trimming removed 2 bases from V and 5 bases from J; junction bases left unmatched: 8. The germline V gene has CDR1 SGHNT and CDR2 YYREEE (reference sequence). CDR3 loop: CASSLIETGEETQYF. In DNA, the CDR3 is TGTGCCAGCAGCTTAATCGAGACAGGGGAGGAGACCCAGTACTTC.

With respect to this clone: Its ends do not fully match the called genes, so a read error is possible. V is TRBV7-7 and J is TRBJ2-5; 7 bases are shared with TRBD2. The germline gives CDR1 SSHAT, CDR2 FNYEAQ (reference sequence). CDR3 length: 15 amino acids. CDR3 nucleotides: TGTGCTAGCAGCTTAGTGGCGGGGGATCGGGAGACCCAGTACTTC. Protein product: CASSLVAGDRETQYF.

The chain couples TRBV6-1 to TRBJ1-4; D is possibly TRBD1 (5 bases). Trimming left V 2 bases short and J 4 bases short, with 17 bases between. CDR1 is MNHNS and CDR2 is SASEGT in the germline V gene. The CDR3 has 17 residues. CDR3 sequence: CASSEFLRTKVNEKLFF. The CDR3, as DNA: TGTGCCAGCAGTGAATTCCTCCGGACAAAAGTTAATGAAAAACTGTTTTTT.

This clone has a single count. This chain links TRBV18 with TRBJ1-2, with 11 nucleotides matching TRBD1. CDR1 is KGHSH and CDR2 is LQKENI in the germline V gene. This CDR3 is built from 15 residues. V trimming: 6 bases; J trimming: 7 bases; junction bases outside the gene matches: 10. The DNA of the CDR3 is TGTGCCAGCTCTAAGGTCCGGACAGGGGGCTTTGGCTACACCTTC. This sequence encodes CASSKVRTGGFGYTF.

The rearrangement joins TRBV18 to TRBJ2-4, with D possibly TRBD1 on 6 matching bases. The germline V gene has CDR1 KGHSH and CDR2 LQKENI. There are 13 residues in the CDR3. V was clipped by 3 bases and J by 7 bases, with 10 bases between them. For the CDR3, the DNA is TGTGCCAGCTCACCCAATCAGGGGAACATTCAGTACTTC. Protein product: CASSPNQGNIQYF.

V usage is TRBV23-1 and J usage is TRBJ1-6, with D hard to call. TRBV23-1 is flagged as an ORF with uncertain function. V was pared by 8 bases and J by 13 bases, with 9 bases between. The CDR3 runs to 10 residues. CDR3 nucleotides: TGCGCCAGCCTCCTAGTCCCCCTCCACTTT. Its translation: CASLLVPLHF.

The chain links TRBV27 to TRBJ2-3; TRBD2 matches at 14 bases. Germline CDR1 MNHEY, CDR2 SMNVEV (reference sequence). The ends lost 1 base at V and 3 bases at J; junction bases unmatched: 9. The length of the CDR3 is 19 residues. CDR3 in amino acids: CASSLYPGTSGGSTDTQYF. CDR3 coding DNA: TGTGCCAGCAGTTTATATCCCGGGACTAGCGGGGGCTCGACAGATACGCAGTATTTT.

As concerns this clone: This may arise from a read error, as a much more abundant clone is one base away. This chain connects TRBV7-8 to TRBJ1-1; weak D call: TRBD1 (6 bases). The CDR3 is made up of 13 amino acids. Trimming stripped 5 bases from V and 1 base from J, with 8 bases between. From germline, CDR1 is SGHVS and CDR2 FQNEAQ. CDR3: CASSPTGNTEAFF. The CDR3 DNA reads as TGTGCCAGCAGCCCGACAGGGAACACTGAAGCTTTCTTT.

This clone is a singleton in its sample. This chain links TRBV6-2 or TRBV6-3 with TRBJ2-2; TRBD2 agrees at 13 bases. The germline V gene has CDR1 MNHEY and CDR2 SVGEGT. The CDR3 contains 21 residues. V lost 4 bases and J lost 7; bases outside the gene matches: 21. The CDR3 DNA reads TGTGCCAGCAGTTCCCGACGCGGACTAGCGGGGGCCCTGGGAAGGGACGGGGAGCTGTTTTTT. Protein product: CASSSRRGLAGALGRDGELFF.

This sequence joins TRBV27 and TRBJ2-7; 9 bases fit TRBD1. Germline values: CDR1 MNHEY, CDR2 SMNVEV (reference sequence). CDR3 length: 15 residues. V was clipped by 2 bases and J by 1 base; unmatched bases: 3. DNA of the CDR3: TGTGCCAGCAGTTTAGACAGGGGGTTTTCCTACGAGCAGTACTTC. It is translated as CASSLDRGFSYEQYF.

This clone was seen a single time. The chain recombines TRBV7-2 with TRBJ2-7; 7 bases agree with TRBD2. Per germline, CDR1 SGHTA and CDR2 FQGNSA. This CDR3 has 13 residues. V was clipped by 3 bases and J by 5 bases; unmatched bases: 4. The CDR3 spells CASSLGGRNEQYF. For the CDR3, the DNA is TGTGCCAGCAGCTTGGGGGGGAGGAACGAGCAGTACTTC.

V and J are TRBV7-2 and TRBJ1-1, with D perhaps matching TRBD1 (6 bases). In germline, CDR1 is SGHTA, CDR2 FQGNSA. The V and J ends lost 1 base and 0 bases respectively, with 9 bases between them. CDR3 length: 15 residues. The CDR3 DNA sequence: TGTGCCAGCAGCTTAGTCCAGGGGATGAACACTGAAGCTTTCTTT. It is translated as CASSLVQGMNTEAFF.

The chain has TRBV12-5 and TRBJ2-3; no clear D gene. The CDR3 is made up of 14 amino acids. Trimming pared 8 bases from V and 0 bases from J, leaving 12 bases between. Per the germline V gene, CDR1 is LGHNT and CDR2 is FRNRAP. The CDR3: CASLTYPSTDTQYF. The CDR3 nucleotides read TGTGCTAGTCTAACTTACCCTAGCACAGATACGCAGTATTTT.

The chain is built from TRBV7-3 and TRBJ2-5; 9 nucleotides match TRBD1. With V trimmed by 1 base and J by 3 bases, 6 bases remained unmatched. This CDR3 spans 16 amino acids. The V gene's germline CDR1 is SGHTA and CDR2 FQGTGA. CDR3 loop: CASSLKSWDREETQYF. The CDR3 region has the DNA TGTGCCAGCAGCTTAAAATCCTGGGACAGGGAAGAGACCCAGTACTTC.

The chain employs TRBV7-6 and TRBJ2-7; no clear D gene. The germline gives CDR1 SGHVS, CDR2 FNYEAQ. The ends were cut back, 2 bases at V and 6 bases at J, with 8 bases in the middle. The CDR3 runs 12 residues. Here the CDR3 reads CASSLRGGEQYF. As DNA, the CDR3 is TGTGCCAGCAGCTTAAGAGGCGGCGAGCAGTACTTC. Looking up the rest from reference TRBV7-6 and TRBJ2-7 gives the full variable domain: GAGVSQSPRYKVTKRGQDVALRCDPISGHVSLYWYRQALGQGPEFLTYFNYEAQQDKSGLPNDRFSAERPEGSISTLTIQRTEQRDSAMYRCASSLRGGEQYFGPGTRLTVT.

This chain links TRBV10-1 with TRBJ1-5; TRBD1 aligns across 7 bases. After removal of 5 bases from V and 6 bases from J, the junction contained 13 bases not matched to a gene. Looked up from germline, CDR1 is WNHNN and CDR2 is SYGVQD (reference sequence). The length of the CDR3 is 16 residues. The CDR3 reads CASSPQQGRSGQPQHF. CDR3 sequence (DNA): TGCGCCAGCAGTCCTCAACAGGGGCGTTCGGGTCAGCCCCAGCATTTT.

CDR3 in amino acids: CASSAVGDYGYTF. CDR3 bases: TGTGCCAGCAGTGCCGTAGGGGACTATGGCTACACCTTC. The chain links TRBV25-1 to TRBJ1-2; D is perhaps TRBD1 (5 bases). Trimming left V 4 bases short and J 3 bases short, with 9 bases between. The CDR3 is 13 amino acids. Germline CDR1 MGHDK, CDR2 SYGVNS.

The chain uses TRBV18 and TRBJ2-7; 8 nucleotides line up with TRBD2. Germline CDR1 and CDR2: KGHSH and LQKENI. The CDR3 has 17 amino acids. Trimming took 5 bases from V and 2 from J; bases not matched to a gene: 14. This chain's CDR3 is CASSTSAGGGSAYEQYF. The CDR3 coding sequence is TGTGCCAGCTCAACCTCTGCCGGCGGGGGGTCCGCCTACGAGCAGTACTTC.

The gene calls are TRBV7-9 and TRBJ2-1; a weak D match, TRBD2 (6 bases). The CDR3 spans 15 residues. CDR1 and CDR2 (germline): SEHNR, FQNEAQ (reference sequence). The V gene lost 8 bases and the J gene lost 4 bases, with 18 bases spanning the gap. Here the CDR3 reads CASRGMGVLYNEQFF. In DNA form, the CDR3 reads TGTGCCAGCCGGGGGATGGGGGTTTTATACAATGAGCAGTTCTTC. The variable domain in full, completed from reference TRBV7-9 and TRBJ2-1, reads DTGVSQNPRHKITKRGQNVTFRCDPISEHNRLYWYRQTLGQGPEFLTYFQNEAQLEKSRLLSDRFSAERPKGSFSTLEIQRTEQGDSAMYLCASRGMGVLYNEQFFGPGTRLTVL.

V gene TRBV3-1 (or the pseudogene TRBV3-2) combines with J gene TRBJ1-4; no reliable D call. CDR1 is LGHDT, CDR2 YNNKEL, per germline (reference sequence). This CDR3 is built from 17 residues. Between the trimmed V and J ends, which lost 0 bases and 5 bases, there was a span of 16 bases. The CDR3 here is CASSQDRADSHNEKLFF. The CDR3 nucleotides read TGTGCCAGCAGCCAAGATCGCGCGGACTCGCACAATGAAAAACTGTTTTTT.

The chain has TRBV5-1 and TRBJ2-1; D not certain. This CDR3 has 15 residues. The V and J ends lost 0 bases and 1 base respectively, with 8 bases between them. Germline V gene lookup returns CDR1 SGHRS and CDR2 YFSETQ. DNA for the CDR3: TGCGCCAGCAGCTTGGCCCGGAGTTCCTACAATGAGCAGTTCTTC. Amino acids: CASSLARSSYNEQFF. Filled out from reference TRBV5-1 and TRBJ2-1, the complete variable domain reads KAGVTQTPRYLIKTRGQQVTLSCSPISGHRSVSWYQQTPGQGLQFLFEYFSETQRNKGNFPGRFSGRQFSNSRSEMNVSTLELGDSALYLCASSLARSSYNEQFFGPGTRLTVL.

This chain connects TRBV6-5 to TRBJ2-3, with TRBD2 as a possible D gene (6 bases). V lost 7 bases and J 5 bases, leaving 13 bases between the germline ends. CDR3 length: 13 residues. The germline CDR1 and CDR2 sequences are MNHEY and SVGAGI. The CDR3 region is CASKHGGGDTQYF. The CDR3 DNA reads TGTGCCAGCAAGCACGGGGGTGGAGATACGCAGTATTTT.

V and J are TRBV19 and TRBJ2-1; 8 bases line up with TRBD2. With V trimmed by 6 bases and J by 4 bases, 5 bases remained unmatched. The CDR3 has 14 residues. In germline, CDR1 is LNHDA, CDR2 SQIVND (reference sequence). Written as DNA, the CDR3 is TGTGCCAGTAGGCCCAGCGGGGGATACAATGAGCAGTTCTTC. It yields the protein CASRPSGGYNEQFF.